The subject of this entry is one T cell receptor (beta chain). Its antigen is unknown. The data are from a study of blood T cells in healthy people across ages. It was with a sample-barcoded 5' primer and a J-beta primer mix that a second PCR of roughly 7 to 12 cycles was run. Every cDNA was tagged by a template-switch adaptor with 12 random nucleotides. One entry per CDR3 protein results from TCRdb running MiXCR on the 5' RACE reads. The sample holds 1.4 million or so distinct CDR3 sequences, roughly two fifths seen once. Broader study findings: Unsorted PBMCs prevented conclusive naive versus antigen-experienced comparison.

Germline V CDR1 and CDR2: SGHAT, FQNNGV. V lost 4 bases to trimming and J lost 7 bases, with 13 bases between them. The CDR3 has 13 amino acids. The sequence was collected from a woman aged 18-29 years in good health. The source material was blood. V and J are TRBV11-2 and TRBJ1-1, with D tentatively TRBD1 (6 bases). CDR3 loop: CASSSGWTVEAFF. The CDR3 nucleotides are TGTGCCAGCAGCTCAGGGTGGACAGTTGAAGCTTTCTTT.